The present entry profiles one T cell receptor beta chain with its context. This table comes from immunoSEQ multiplex PCR, and its TCRdb copy is limited to in-frame clones, with some not included. This sample has some 180,000 clones, with about four fifths found just once. This sample was included in a study of blood T cell repertoires in COVID-19. About the study: Nucleic acid was either cDNA or gDNA, and it came from T cells, B-cell-depleted T cells, or PBMCs.

Patients of the Seattle cohort, enrolled during active infection, were followed longitudinally. CDR3 length: 17 amino acids. Germline CDR1 and CDR2: SNHLY and FYNNEI. Losses at the gene ends were 6 bases for V and 7 bases for J; bases not matched to a gene: 14. This rearrangement joins TRBV2 to TRBJ1-5; 11 nucleotides match TRBD1. The clonotype originates from a woman aged 35 to 49 with COVID-19, enrolled during active disease. Sequencing was done on a sample of peripheral blood. CDR3 in amino acids: CASRQEGDRGKRQPQHF. The DNA for the CDR3 is TGTGCCAGCAGACAAGAGGGGGACAGGGGGAAGCGGCAGCCCCAGCATTTT.